This T cell receptor beta chain was recovered during a study of cytomegalovirus exposure and HLA in healthy donors. This PCR relied on a set of 60 Vbeta primers and 13 Jbeta primers. The data were produced by immunoSEQ multiplex PCR, yet TCRdb's version contains in-frame clones alone and is incomplete. The sample yields about 150,000 clones, 82% seen once. The sequence was obtained from a woman between 45 and 65 years old in good health and CMV-seropositive. Sequenced sample: PBMCs.

The CDR3 bases are TGCAGCGTTGAAGGAGGTAGCGGACCTACAGATACGCAGTATTTT. It codes for CSVEGGSGPTDTQYF. The chain employs TRBV29-1 and TRBJ2-3; maybe TRBD2 (6 bases). The CDR3 is 15 amino acids. From germline, CDR1 is SQVTM and CDR2 ANQGSEA. V lost 1 base to trimming and J lost 3 bases, with 14 bases between them.